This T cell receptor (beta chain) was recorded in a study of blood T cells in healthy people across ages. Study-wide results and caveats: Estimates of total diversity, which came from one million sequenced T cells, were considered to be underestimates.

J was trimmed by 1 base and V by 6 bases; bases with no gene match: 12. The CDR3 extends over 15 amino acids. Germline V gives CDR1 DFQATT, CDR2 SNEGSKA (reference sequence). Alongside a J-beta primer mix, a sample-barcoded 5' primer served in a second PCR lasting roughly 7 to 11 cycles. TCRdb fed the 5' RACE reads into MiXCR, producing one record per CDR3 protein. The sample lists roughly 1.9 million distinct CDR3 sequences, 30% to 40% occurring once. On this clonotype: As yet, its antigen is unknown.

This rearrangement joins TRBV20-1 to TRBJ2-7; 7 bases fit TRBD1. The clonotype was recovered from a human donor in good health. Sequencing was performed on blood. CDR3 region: CSAMKGASTSYEQYF. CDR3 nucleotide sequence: TGCAGTGCCATGAAGGGGGCGTCTACTTCCTACGAGCAGTACTTC.